The present T cell receptor (beta chain) was sequenced within a study of T cells in Graves' hyperthyroidism and ophthalmopathy (dated by TCRdb to about 2019). Background for the entire study: Peripheral blood samples were taken at initial diagnosis, before any treatment was given. TCR Vbeta CDR3 sequencing of approximately 140 peripheral blood samples (around 45 ophthalmopathy, approximately 80 hyperthyroidism and approximately 17 progressor patients) is reported in the paper. Thyroid tissue and blood T-cell repertoires from roughly six Graves' hyperthyroidism patients were also compared in the study. After blood sampling, hyperthyroidism patients were treated with methimazole at a starting dose of 30 mg daily, and ophthalmopathy patients were treated with high-dose intravenous methylprednisolone. To identify TCR V-J signatures that set the groups apart, the researchers used a discovery cohort of approximately 98 patients, made up of 43 with Graves' ophthalmopathy and around 58 with stable Graves' hyperthyroidism. The approximately 100 discovery patients were divided at random into training and test sets in a 7:3 ratio. Prospective prediction of ophthalmopathy was tested in an independent validation cohort of 18 hyperthyroidism patients and 17 patients who later progressed to ophthalmopathy.

Results the study describes overall, beyond this receptor: No statistical method was used to fix the sample size in advance, and group allocation was not hidden from the investigators. In cross-validation, a model built on a 13 V-J signature told ophthalmopathy apart from stable hyperthyroidism with 85% to 90% sensitivity and roughly 81% specificity, and in testing the same model reached 80%/75%. Most expanded thyroid clonotypes (frequency above 0.001) were also detected in blood, suggesting blood repertoires may reflect thyroid immune responses. In validation, the model predicted progression to ophthalmopathy a median of 6.5 months before onset, with 65% to 71% sensitivity and almost 75% specificity.

The table lists this clonotype with many counts. Its binding antigen is unknown. No per-base quality is available; no much larger clone lies one base away. CDR1 MNHEY and CDR2 SVGAGI are derived from the germline V gene. Cut back by 4 bases and 6 bases, the V and J ends lie 12 bases apart. Spanning cysteine to phenylalanine, the CDR3 consists of 14 amino acids. Here the CDR3 DNA is all that survives: 42 bases in frame from base 1. Graves' hyperthyroidism was defined as stable when no progression to ophthalmopathy occurred over 18 months of follow-up. Hyperthyroidism patients were newly diagnosed, had a disease duration of under 2 months, and were aged 18 to 65 years. The study excluded patients with uncontrolled infections, other autoimmune diseases, pregnancy or lactation. Diagnoses were based on clinical symptoms, serum thyroxine and TRAb, thyroid ultrasound and orbital computed tomography. Ficoll-Paque density gradient centrifugation was used to isolate PBMCs from approximately 11 ml of fresh peripheral blood. Total RNA was extracted using Trizol reagent, and RNA quality was assessed on an Agilent 2100 Bioanalyzer.

The TCR beta CDR3 regions were amplified from the RNA transcripts. The TCR CDR3 was subjected to a first round of RT-PCR using the HTBI primer set and the Qiagen OneStep RT-PCR kit. Libraries were constructed in a second round of multiplex PCR, after which size selection and purification were carried out. Paired-end sequencing of the libraries was performed with 100 bp reads on an Illumina HiSeq2000. For the original study's pipeline: SOAPnuke was used to process the raw data, throwing out any read that contained adapters or uncalled bases, had a mean Phred below 15, or lacked an exact constant-primer or identifier match. High-quality paired reads were merged with COPE v1.2.5, and unique nucleotide sequences were defined as clonotypes. MiTCR v1.1 was used to align the clonotypes against IMGT TRBV, TRBD and TRBJ reference segments. The analysis included only V-J combinations with a frequency above 0.0001, which together covered approximately 99% of the repertoires. A TCS score was defined as the ratio between F50 (clonal expansion) and ExV (chaos), using BLOSUM62-based TCRdist between CDR3 peptides within each V-J. Welch's t-statistics and random forest reduced 450 to 600 V-J features to 13, which were used in a naive Bayes classifier (R e1071). The public reads were reanalyzed by TCRdb: fastp trimming at Q25, MiXCR alignment, in-frame beta chains only. Entries that share a CDR3 protein sequence are merged under the most common genes and DNA. The authors' filters were not applied to this entry. For this sample there are hundreds of thousands of distinct CDR3 sequences; approximately 14% appear just once. The top ten constitute roughly a tenth of the sample.

The receptor's source is a woman between 18 and 29 years old with Graves' hyperthyroidism. The chain is encoded by TRBV6-5 joined to TRBJ2-2; a tentative D match to TRBD2 spans 6 bases. Sample: blood. The DNA reads as follows: TGTGCCAGCAGTTTCTCGGGAGATTCCGGGGAGCTGTTTTTT. It codes for CASSFSGDSGELFF.